This is a list of T cell receptor beta chains from one sample in a study of blood T cell repertoires in COVID-19. The method was immunoSEQ multiplex PCR; TCRdb's version includes in-frame clones alone and lacks a portion of them. The table shows roughly 100,000 clones, with roughly 82% occurring only once. Sequenced: peripheral blood. Receptors were obtained from an elderly man with acute or convalescent COVID-19. Both conserved end residues are part of each CDR3.

j_call | v_call | cdr3_aa
TRBJ2-5 | TRBV15 | CATSSTRVRKTQYF
TRBJ2-2 | TRBV7-2 | CASSPGGPAGTGELFF
TRBJ1-2 | TRBV6-5 | CASSYLPGQINYGYTF
TRBJ2-3 | TRBV5-6 | CASSFEREDTQYF
TRBJ2-7 | TRBV18 | CASSPGTVYEQYF
TRBJ1-2 | TRBV10-2 | CASRADSPGYTF
TRBJ1-2 | TRBV28 | CASLTGANYGYTF
TRBJ1-1 | TRBV5-1 | CASSIRGGNTEAFF
TRBJ2-7 | TRBV18 | CASSPTRQGTYEQYF
TRBJ2-7 | TRBV19 | CASSSRDKRYEQYF
TRBJ2-1 | TRBV6-2/TRBV6-3 | CASSYSRLLNNEQFF
TRBJ2-2 | TRBV11-3 | CASSFPSSGELFF
TRBJ1-1 | TRBV5-1 | CASTSGGVTEAFF
TRBJ2-3 | TRBV7-2 | CASSLGDPTDTQYF
TRBJ2-7 | TRBV25-1 | CASSPGQGLSYEQYF
TRBJ1-6 | TRBV5-1 | CASSDGRGQRSSPLHF
TRBJ1-4 | TRBV9 | CASSVAVATNEKLFF
TRBJ1-5 | TRBV6-1 | CASSEFGRTNQPQHF
TRBJ2-3 | TRBV3-1/TRBV3-2 | CASRPSGLADTQYF
TRBJ1-4 | TRBV7-2 | CASSLAGATNEKLFF
TRBJ1-1 | TRBV6-2/TRBV6-3 | CASSYDTVISLATEAFF
TRBJ1-2 | TRBV6-2/TRBV6-3 | CASSRDRRWHGYTF
TRBJ2-7 | TRBV7-2 | CASSFRHRGPYEQYF
TRBJ1-5 | TRBV12-3/TRBV12-4 | CASRGQGSQPQHF
TRBJ1-5 | TRBV28 | CASSLSGTGVQPQHF
TRBJ2-7 | TRBV30 | CAWGQGIYEQYF
TRBJ2-1 | TRBV5-1 | CASSFSGRSSYNEQFF
TRBJ1-5 | TRBV6-1 | CASSEAPGGSGSNQPQHF
TRBJ2-7 | TRBV4-2 | CASSPTGRGTYEQYF
TRBJ2-3 | TRBV5-8 | CASSLGQTFTDTQYF
TRBJ2-2 | TRBV18 | CASSPQVGQSGELFF
TRBJ2-5 | TRBV12-3/TRBV12-4 | CASSHRGWETQYF
TRBJ1-1 | TRBV7-8 | CASSLATTGAEAFF
TRBJ1-5 | TRBV11-2 | CASSLTSSNQPQHF
TRBJ2-3 | TRBV7-9 | CASTRDTGTHTQYF
TRBJ2-7 | TRBV5-8 | CASSLDRRRGQYF
TRBJ1-1 | TRBV19 | CASSHIQERHTEAFF
TRBJ2-7 | TRBV11-2 | CASSLGQGAYEQYF
TRBJ2-2 | TRBV15 | CATSRGGQSTGELFF
TRBJ2-5 | TRBV6-1 | CASNEVSGKQETQYF
TRBJ2-3 | TRBV7-2 | CASSLGSTDTQYF
TRBJ1-6 | TRBV19 | CATRESSYNSPLHF
TRBJ1-5 | TRBV20-1 | CSASRSNSNQPQHF
TRBJ2-7 | TRBV11-2 | CASSSRQNYEQYF
TRBJ2-7 | TRBV5-8 | CASSLVSGGNYEQYF
TRBJ1-4 | TRBV5-1 | CASSLTATNEKLFF
TRBJ2-3 | TRBV27 | CASSLGPQVTDTQYF
TRBJ1-3 | TRBV27 | CASSSRVGNTIYF
TRBJ1-5 | TRBV18 | CASSPLSSNQPQHF
TRBJ2-7 | TRBV7-2 | CASSSGTGVLYEQYF
TRBJ2-2 | TRBV2 | CASRQGTGELFF